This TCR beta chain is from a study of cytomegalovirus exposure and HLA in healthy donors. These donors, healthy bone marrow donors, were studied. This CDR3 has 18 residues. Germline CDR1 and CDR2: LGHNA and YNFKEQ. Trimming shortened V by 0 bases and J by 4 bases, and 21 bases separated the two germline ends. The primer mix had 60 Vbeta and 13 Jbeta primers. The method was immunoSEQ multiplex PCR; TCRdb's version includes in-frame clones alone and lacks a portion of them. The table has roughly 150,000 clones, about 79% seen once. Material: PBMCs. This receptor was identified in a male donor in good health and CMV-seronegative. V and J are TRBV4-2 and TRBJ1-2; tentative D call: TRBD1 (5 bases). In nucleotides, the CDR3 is TGTGCCAGCAGCCAAGATCCCAGTCTCCGGGGGGACTTCTATGGCTACACCTTC. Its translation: CASSQDPSLRGDFYGYTF.